This T cell receptor beta chain was observed in a study of vaccination effects on CD4 cells after COVID-19. Points from the study as a whole: Healthy vaccinees' vaccine-induced clones included only 1 of 255 cross-reacting with common cold coronaviruses.

CD4+ T cells specific for antigen were expanded with viral peptide pools by the ViraFEST assay before sequencing. Subsequent to 10 days of culture, CD4+ T cells were isolated. Neither prior SARS-CoV-2 infection nor positive nucleocapsid antibodies were present in the vaccine recipients. Some 2 million PBMC per well were cultured with around 9.6 IU/ml IL-2 and approximately 9.1 ug/ml peptides. In the cultures, half the medium was exchanged for IL-2 medium on days 3 and 7. Profiling relied on immunoSEQ multiplex PCR, and the TCRdb table lists in-frame clones only, not all of them. The sample includes roughly 20,000 clones, about 70% of them seen just once. The CDR3 runs 16 residues. This clone was counted a few times. No antigen is known for it.

The chain has TRBV12-2 and TRBJ1-5. TRBV12-2 is a listed pseudogene. Specimen: CD4+ T cells from PBMCs cultured with HCoV-229E spike peptides, collected before COVID-19 vaccination. The receptor comes from a human donor who received a COVID-19 vaccine. Here the CDR3 DNA reads TGTGCAAGTCGCTTAGGAAGTGAGGGGTGGCATCAGCCCCAGCATTTT. It yields the protein CASRLGSEGWHQPQHF.